The T cell receptor beta chain under discussion was sequenced for a study of cytomegalovirus exposure and HLA in healthy donors. Study information: A previous analysis identified 100 million or so unique TCR beta sequences derived from some 170 million T cells. Whole-study results and caveats: As a later analysis showed, a missense DCLRE1C variant was linked to trimming of TCR beta V- and J-genes.

With 60 Vbeta and 13 Jbeta primers, the PCR was carried out. Methods used by the authors: Around 76 million unique TCR beta chains, 10 million to 14 million shared, were counted in a later analysis. Libraries were prepared by immunoSEQ multiplex PCR; TCRdb keeps only in-frame clonotypes and omits some of them. The V and J calls and the clone size are those of that table, but D and trimming were determined from the DNA. Of 120,000 to 150,000 clones in the sample, over 60% were seen once. The V and J ends lost 2 bases and 7 bases, in that order; junction bases with no gene match: 6. CDR3 length: 15 amino acids. The V gene's germline CDR1 is SGHRS and CDR2 YFSETQ. Notes on this clone: What it binds is not known.

The chain is built from TRBV5-1 and TRBJ2-1; 10 bases line up with TRBD2. The sequence derives from a man aged 40-49 years in good health and CMV-seropositive. Sequencing input: PBMCs. CDR3 nucleotide sequence: TGCGCCAGCAGCTTAGGGCCTAGCGGGAGAAATGAGCAGTTCTTC. This encodes CASSLGPSGRNEQFF. Supplemented by reference TRBV5-1 and TRBJ2-1, the full variable domain reads KAGVTQTPRYLIKTRGQQVTLSCSPISGHRSVSWYQQTPGQGLQFLFEYFSETQRNKGNFPGRFSGRQFSNSRSEMNVSTLELGDSALYLCASSLGPSGRNEQFFGPGTRLTVL.